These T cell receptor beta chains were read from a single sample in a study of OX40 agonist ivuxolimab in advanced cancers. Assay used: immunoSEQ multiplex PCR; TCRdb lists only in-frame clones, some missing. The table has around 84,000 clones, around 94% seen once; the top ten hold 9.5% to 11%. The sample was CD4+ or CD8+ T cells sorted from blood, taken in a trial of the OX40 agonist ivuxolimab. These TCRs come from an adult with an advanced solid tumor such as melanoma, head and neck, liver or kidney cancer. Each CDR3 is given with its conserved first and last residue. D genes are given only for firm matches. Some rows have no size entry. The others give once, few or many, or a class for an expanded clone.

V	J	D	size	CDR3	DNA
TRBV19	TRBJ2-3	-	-	CASSMTVTDTQYF	TGTGCCAGTAGTATGACAGTCACAGATACGCAGTATTTT
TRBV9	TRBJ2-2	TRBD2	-	CASSQSYVGLAGGNTGELFF	TGTGCCAGCAGCCAATCATACGTTGGACTAGCGGGAGGGAACACCGGGGAGCTGTTTTTT
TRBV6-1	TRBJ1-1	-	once	CASSEGVRNTEAFF	TGTGCCAGCAGTGAGGGGGTCAGGAACACTGAAGCTTTCTTT
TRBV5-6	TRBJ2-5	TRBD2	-	CASSSTLTSGVSQETQYF	TGTGCCAGCAGCTCTACCTTGACTAGCGGGGTTTCCCAGGAGACCCAGTACTTC
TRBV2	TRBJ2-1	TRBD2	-	CASSASLGGSSYNEQFF	TGTGCCAGCTCCGCGAGCCTGGGGGGGAGTTCCTACAATGAGCAGTTCTTC
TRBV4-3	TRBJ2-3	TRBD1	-	CASSQDWQGATDTQYF	TGCGCCAGCAGCCAAGACTGGCAGGGGGCAACAGATACGCAGTATTTT
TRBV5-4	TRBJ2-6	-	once	CASSLEAATAISGANVLTF	TGTGCCAGCAGCTTGGAGGCCGCAACAGCGATCTCTGGGGCCAACGTCCTGACTTTC
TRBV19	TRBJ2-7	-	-	CASSIGGGPRNEQYF	TGTGCCAGTAGTATAGGGGGCGGGCCCCGGAACGAGCAGTACTTC
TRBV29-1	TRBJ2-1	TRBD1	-	CSVEGTASSYNEQFF	TGCAGCGTTGAGGGGACAGCGAGCTCCTACAATGAGCAGTTCTTC
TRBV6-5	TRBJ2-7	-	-	CATASGPHEQYF	TGTGCCACCGCTTCCGGGCCCCACGAGCAGTACTTC
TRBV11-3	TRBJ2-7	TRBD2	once	CASSLEGRASYEQYF	TGTGCCAGCAGCTTGGAGGGGAGGGCCAGCTACGAGCAGTACTTC
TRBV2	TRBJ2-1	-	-	CASRGTAVAYNEQFF	TGTGCCAGCAGGGGGACCGCTGTGGCCTACAATGAGCAGTTCTTC
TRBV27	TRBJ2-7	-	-	CASSFSSSYEQYF	TGTGCCAGCAGTTTTTCCAGCTCCTACGAGCAGTACTTC
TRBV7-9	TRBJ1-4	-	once	CASSYPGTVTNEKLFF	TGTGCCAGCAGCTACCCAGGGACGGTAACTAATGAAAAACTGTTTTTT
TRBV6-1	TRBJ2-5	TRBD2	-	CASSERDVGLAGETQYF	TGTGCCAGCAGTGAAAGGGACGTAGGACTAGCGGGAGAGACCCAGTACTTC
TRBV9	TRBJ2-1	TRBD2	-	CASSPGLASYDEQFF	TGTGCCAGCAGCCCGGGACTAGCGAGTTACGATGAGCAGTTCTTC
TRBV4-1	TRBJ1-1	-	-	CASSPETGLGTEAFF	TGCGCCAGCAGCCCGGAGACAGGCCTGGGCACTGAAGCTTTCTTT
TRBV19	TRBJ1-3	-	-	CASIPTAYSGNTIYF	TGTGCCAGTATCCCGACAGCTTACTCTGGAAACACCATATATTTT
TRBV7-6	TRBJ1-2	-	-	CASSLDRAGYGYTF	TGTGCCAGCAGCCTCGACAGAGCGGGCTATGGCTACACCTTC
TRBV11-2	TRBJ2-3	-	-	CASSPIISPFLDFTDTQYF	TGTGCCAGCAGCCCTATTATATCCCCCTTTTTGGACTTCACAGATACGCAGTATTTT
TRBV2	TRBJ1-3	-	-	CASSEVDTGNTIYF	TGTGCCAGCAGTGAAGTAGATACTGGAAACACCATATATTTT
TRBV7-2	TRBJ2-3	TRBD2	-	CASSRTSGSPHTQYF	TGTGCCAGCAGCCGGACTAGCGGGAGTCCACATACGCAGTATTTT
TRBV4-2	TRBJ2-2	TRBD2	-	CASSQAREWNTGELFF	TGTGCCAGCAGCCAAGCGCGGGAGTGGAACACCGGGGAGCTGTTTTTT
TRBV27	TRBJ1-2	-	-	CASSLGGVNYGYTF	TGTGCCAGCTCTCTTGGGGGAGTTAACTATGGCTACACCTTC
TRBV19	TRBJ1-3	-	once	CASSIIASGFGTGNTIYF	TGTGCCAGTAGTATAATTGCCTCAGGTTTTGGAACTGGAAACACCATATATTTT
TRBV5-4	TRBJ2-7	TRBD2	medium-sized	CASSLVGSGRPHEQYF	TGTGCCAGCAGCTTGGTGGGCAGCGGGAGGCCCCACGAGCAGTACTTC
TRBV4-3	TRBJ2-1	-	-	CASSQDRVGGQYNEQFF	TGCGCCAGCAGCCAAGATAGGGTAGGTGGACAATACAATGAGCAGTTCTTC
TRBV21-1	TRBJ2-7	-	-	CASSKVGGIYEQYF	TGTGCCAGCAGCAAAGTCGGCGGGATTTACGAGCAGTACTTC
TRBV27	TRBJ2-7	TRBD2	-	CASSSPVGTTYEQYF	TGTGCCAGCAGTTCCCCTGTAGGGACTACCTACGAGCAGTACTTC
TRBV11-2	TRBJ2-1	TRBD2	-	CASSLGLAGGIEQFF	TGTGCCAGCAGCTTAGGACTAGCGGGAGGCATTGAGCAGTTCTTC
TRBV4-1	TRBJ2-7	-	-	CASSQGGDNSYEQYF	TGCGCCAGCAGCCAAGGGGGGGACAATAGCTACGAGCAGTACTTC
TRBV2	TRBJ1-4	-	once	CASSEGGWGEKLFF	TGTGCCAGCAGCGAAGGGGGATGGGGTGAAAAACTGTTTTTT
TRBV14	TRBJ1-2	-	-	CASSQVQYYGYTF	TGTGCCAGCAGCCAAGTGCAGTACTATGGCTACACCTTC
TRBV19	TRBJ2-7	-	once	CASSIEPFGSYEQYF	TGTGCCAGTAGTATAGAGCCTTTCGGGTCCTACGAGCAGTACTTC
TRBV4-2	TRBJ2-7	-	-	CASSQDRGHEQYF	TGTGCCAGCAGCCAAGACAGGGGCCACGAGCAGTACTTC
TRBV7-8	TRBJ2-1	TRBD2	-	CASSAPLSGSYRNEQFF	TGTGCCAGCAGCGCTCCGCTTAGCGGGAGCTACCGGAATGAGCAGTTCTTC
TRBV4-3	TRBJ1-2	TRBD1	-	CASGSNSYQGAGYGYTF	TGCGCCAGCGGATCGAACTCCTATCAGGGGGCCGGGTATGGCTACACCTTC
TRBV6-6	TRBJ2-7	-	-	CATLSDEQYF	TGTGCCACCCTGTCCGACGAGCAGTACTTC
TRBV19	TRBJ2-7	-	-	CASRQTGRATYEQYF	TGTGCCAGTAGACAGACAGGCCGTGCTACCTACGAGCAGTACTTC
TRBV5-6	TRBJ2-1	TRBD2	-	CASSSEGTSGRNEQFF	TGTGCCAGCAGCTCGGAAGGGACTAGCGGGAGAAATGAGCAGTTCTTC
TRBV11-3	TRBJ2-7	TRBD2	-	CASSSFPGLAAGGNEQYF	TGTGCCAGCAGCTCATTCCCGGGACTAGCGGCCGGTGGGAACGAGCAGTACTTC
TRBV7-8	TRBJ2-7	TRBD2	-	CASSLSKAGVYSRFDEQYF	TGTGCCAGCAGCCTATCTAAAGCGGGAGTTTACTCCCGGTTCGACGAGCAGTACTTC
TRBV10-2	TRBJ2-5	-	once	CASRTVEQETQYF	TGCGCCAGCAGAACGGTCGAACAAGAGACCCAGTACTTC
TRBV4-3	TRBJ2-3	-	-	CASSQVVSTDTQYF	TGCGCCAGCAGCCAAGTGGTTAGCACAGATACGCAGTATTTT
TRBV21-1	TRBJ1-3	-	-	CASGDSTGNTIYF	TGTGCCAGCGGGGACAGCACTGGAAACACCATATATTTT
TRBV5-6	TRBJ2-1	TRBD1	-	CASSFGQGGNEQFF	TGTGCCAGCAGCTTCGGACAGGGGGGGAATGAGCAGTTCTTC
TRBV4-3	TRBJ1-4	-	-	CASSPGMGGVTNEKLFF	TGCGCCAGCAGCCCTGGCATGGGGGGGGTAACTAATGAAAAACTGTTTTTT
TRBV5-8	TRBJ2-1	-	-	CASGPDSLPTYNEQFF	TGTGCCAGCGGACCGGACTCCCTCCCAACCTACAATGAGCAGTTCTTC
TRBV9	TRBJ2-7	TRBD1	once	CASSGGTGREQYF	TGTGCCAGCAGCGGCGGGACAGGACGCGAGCAGTACTTC
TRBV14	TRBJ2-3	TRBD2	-	CASSQIAGGTDTQYF	TGTGCCAGCAGCCAAATAGCGGGAGGGACAGATACGCAGTATTTT
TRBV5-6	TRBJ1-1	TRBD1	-	CASSPRDRSRVNTEAFF	TGTGCCAGCAGCCCCCGGGACAGAAGTAGGGTGAACACTGAAGCTTTCTTT
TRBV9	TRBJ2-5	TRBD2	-	CASSVGGLAGGETQYF	TGTGCCAGCAGCGTAGGGGGACTAGCGGGCGGGGAGACCCAGTACTTC
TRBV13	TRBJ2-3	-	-	CASSLLGFGSDVGDTQYF	TGTGCCAGCAGCTTACTGGGTTTCGGCTCGGACGTAGGCGATACGCAGTATTTT